Sequencing of this T cell receptor (beta chain) was carried out in a study of cytomegalovirus exposure and HLA in healthy donors. This clone was counted a few times. What it binds is not known. Study-level results: The classifier, whose performance was assessed in both the original and validation cohorts, reportedly diagnosed cytomegalovirus status with high specificity and sensitivity.

Germline-derived CDR1 and CDR2 are LGHNA and YNFKEQ. The V gene end was trimmed by 4 bases and the J gene end by 4 bases; junction bases not matched to a gene: 2. The CDR3 loop spans 16 amino acids. The PCR ran on 60 Vbeta and 13 Jbeta primers. Original data processing: As a later analysis found, there were 80 million to 90 million unique TCR beta chains, of which roughly 11 million were shared. The protocol was immunoSEQ multiplex PCR, while the TCRdb copy is restricted to in-frame clones and leaves out a portion. The V and J calls and clone size are taken from that table; D and trimming were inferred from the DNA. The sample has roughly 120,000 clones; around two thirds are singletons.

Sequences were obtained from PBMCs. J is TRBJ2-3 and V is TRBV4-2; 16 bases are shared with TRBD2. The receptor was isolated from a woman in her thirties or forties in good health and CMV-seropositive. For the CDR3, the DNA is TGTGCCAGCAGCCCGGGACTAGCGGGAGGGCCAGATACGCAGTATTTT. This encodes CASSPGLAGGPDTQYF.